This T cell receptor (beta chain) was captured by sequencing in a study of radiotherapy plus CTLA-4 blockade in lung cancer. Study overall: Objective responses occurred in 15% to 20% of patients; 25% to 35% had disease control.

The CDR3 has 13 residues. The germline gives CDR1 SQVTM, CDR2 ANQGSEA. V was shortened by 2 bases and J by 3 bases, with 11 bases between the two germline ends. Those patients who had chemo-refractory metastatic non-small-cell lung cancer were given focal radiation along with CTLA-4 blockade through ipilimumab. Sequenced by immunoSEQ multiplex PCR; TCRdb stores in-frame clones only, minus some. The sample records around 80,000 clones, 83% being singletons. The study's findings and limits: In blood, early T cell clone dynamics reportedly predicted response best, together with interferon-beta. TCR clones from tumors expanded in blood after radiotherapy plus ipilimumab.

Concerning this clone itself: Its antigen is still unknown.

The TCR originated in a human donor with non-small cell lung cancer who had stable disease on radiotherapy plus ipilimumab. The chain carries TRBV29-1 and TRBJ2-7, with D uncertain. The input for sequencing was peripheral blood, taken from a patient treated with radiotherapy plus ipilimumab. The CDR3 DNA sequence: TGCAGCGTTGAATATGAGAGTAACTACGAGCAGTACTTC. This sequence encodes CSVEYESNYEQYF.